This T cell receptor (beta chain) stems from a study of OX40 agonist ivuxolimab in advanced cancers. Study results and caveats: The CD4+ and CD8+ T cells in the blood had expanded clonally by week 6 at 0.1 to 3.0 mg/kg. Expanded peripheral T-cell antigen specificity went undetermined.

The assay was immunoSEQ multiplex PCR, and TCRdb's table has in-frame clones only and misses some. Among about 31,000 clones listed, roughly 81% were seen once. Concerning this clone itself: Its target is not known.

This specimen consisted of CD4+ or CD8+ T cells sorted from blood, obtained in a trial of the OX40 agonist ivuxolimab. The receptor's source is an adult with an advanced solid tumor such as melanoma, head and neck, liver or kidney cancer.

CDR3 in DNA: TGTGCCAGCAGCTTAGCGGGCGGGGGCCCCTACGAGCAGTACTTC. Translating it yields CASSLAGGGPYEQYF. The rearrangement links TRBV7-9 to TRBJ2-7, with a tentative D call TRBD2 (7 bases). V lost 0 bases and J lost 2, with 11 bases in between. The V gene's germline CDR1 is SEHNR and CDR2 FQNEAQ (reference sequence). The CDR3 contains 15 residues.